The 29 T cell receptor beta chains listed next were all sequenced from one sample in a study of cytomegalovirus exposure and HLA in healthy donors (dated by TCRdb to the late 2010s). The library was prepared using the immunoSEQ multiplex PCR assay. For the multiplex PCR, a mixture combining 60 forward primers for TCR Vbeta segments and 13 reverse primers for TCR Jbeta segments was used. TCRdb limited this immuneACCESS table to in-frame rearrangements with V and J called. A share of clones is missing; checked studies link under half to unresolved V genes, and the rest is unexplained. Here the sample has approximately 110,000 clones; over 70% occur a single time. Together, the top ten hold roughly 1.9% of the sample. The sample was PBMCs. Receptor source: a man younger than 40 in good health and CMV-seronegative.

V is TRBV4-1 and J is TRBJ1-5; a possible D gene is TRBD1 (6 bases). The CDR3 loop spans 16 amino acids. The germline V gene encodes CDR1 MGHRA and CDR2 YSYEKL. V shed 3 bases and J shed 3 bases, with 15 bases lying between them. CDR3 sequence: CASSHRSGALNQPQHF. The DNA of the CDR3 is TGCGCCAGCAGCCATAGATCAGGGGCTCTCAATCAGCCCCAGCATTTT.

The V call is TRBV19, the J call TRBJ1-4; 9 nucleotides line up with TRBD1. Germline CDR1 is LNHDA and CDR2 is SQIVND (reference sequence). This CDR3 has 15 residues. Trimming at V came to 6 bases and at J to 7 bases, leaving 9 bases not matched to a gene. CDR3 sequence reads: CASSQQGQGGEKLFF. Here the CDR3 DNA reads TGTGCCAGTAGCCAACAGGGACAGGGTGGTGAAAAACTGTTTTTT.

The chain has TRBV5-1 and TRBJ1-4; D may be TRBD1 (5 bases). CDR1 SGHRS and CDR2 YFSETQ come from the germline V gene. The CDR3 consists of 17 residues. The V end lost 4 bases, the J end lost 8 bases, and 24 bases lay between the germline ends. The CDR3 bases are TGCGCCAGCAGCCCCAACCCCCGGGGGAGGGGAGGCGAAAAACTGTTTTTT. This codes for CASSPNPRGRGGEKLFF.

This clone was counted only a few times. The chain employs TRBV5-1 and TRBJ2-3, with 7 bases that match TRBD2. Unmatched junction bases numbered 14, after V lost 0 bases and J lost 4 bases. Per the germline V gene, CDR1 is SGHRS and CDR2 is YFSETQ. There are 18 residues in the CDR3. CDR3 sequence: CASSLAPSGRERADTQYF. CDR3 DNA sequence: TGCGCCAGCAGCTTGGCCCCCAGCGGGCGGGAGCGGGCAGATACGCAGTATTTT.

V and J are TRBV30 and TRBJ1-1; D is unresolved. Germline CDR1 and CDR2: GTSNPN and SVGIG (reference sequence). The CDR3 contains 12 residues. V was trimmed by 0 bases and J by 11 bases, leaving 13 bases between them. CDR3 sequence reads: CAWSVNGAVAFF. The CDR3 region has the DNA TGTGCCTGGAGTGTAAATGGAGCCGTGGCTTTCTTT.

The gene calls are TRBV4-1 and TRBJ1-2; a possible D gene is TRBD1 (5 bases). Germline V lookup: CDR1 MGHRA, CDR2 YSYEKL. V was clipped by 4 bases and J by 2 bases, with 14 bases between them. There are 15 residues in the CDR3. The CDR3 DNA reads TGCGCCAGCAGCCCAAGAGGTGGGGGGAACTATGGCTACACCTTC. Protein product: CASSPRGGGNYGYTF.

The chain couples TRBV6-6 to TRBJ1-4; D is unclear. The CDR3 contains 14 residues. Germline V CDR1 and CDR2: MNHNY, SVGAGI (reference sequence). Trimming left V 2 bases short and J 1 base short, with 5 bases between. The DNA for the CDR3 is TGTGCCAGCAGTTACGGCGGAACTAATGAAAAACTGTTTTTT. Its translation: CASSYGGTNEKLFF.

J is TRBJ2-7 and V is TRBV6-1, with TRBD1 as a possible D gene (5 bases). This CDR3 has 13 residues. The germline V and J ends were trimmed by 3 bases and 6 bases, with 12 bases remaining between them. Germline V gene sequence: CDR1 MNHNS, CDR2 SASEGT. CDR3 DNA sequence: TGTGCCAGCAGTGATCGTCAAGGGGTCGAGCAGTACTTC. Translating it yields CASSDRQGVEQYF.

This chain joins TRBV5-1 and TRBJ2-5, with TRBD2 identical over 11 bases. The CDR3 contains 15 residues. Looked up from germline, CDR1 is SGHRS and CDR2 is YFSETQ. Trimming cost V 5 bases and J 3 bases; bases outside gene matches: 6. The CDR3 bases are TGCGCCAGCAGTCGCGATAGCGGGAGGGAAGAGACCCAGTACTTC. It encodes CASSRDSGREETQYF.

The genes are TRBV5-1 and TRBJ2-5, with D unresolved. Trimming left V 2 bases short and J 2 bases short, with 7 bases between. Germline lookup yields CDR1 SGHRS and CDR2 YFSETQ. The CDR3 length is 13 residues. This CDR3 reads CASSFQQQETQYF. CDR3 nucleotide sequence: TGCGCCAGCAGCTTCCAACAGCAAGAGACCCAGTACTTC.

The rearrangement joins TRBV2 to TRBJ1-4; TRBD1 matches 10 bases. V gave up 5 bases and J gave up 7 bases; unmatched junction bases: 16. Per the germline V gene, CDR1 is SNHLY and CDR2 is FYNNEI. The CDR3 totals 18 residues. In DNA form, the CDR3 reads TGTGCCAGCAGTTCTCCCGGACCCCTTGGACAGGGGGGTGAAAAACTGTTTTTT. This encodes CASSSPGPLGQGGEKLFF.

The chain employs TRBV5-1 and TRBJ2-5; tentative D call: TRBD1 (5 bases). The CDR3 runs to 18 residues. V shed 6 bases and J shed 2 bases, with 26 bases lying between them. Germline-derived CDR1 and CDR2 are SGHRS and YFSETQ. Here the CDR3 reads CASKGAQINLREQETQYF. CDR3 in DNA: TGCGCCAGCAAAGGGGCCCAAATCAACCTAAGAGAACAAGAGACCCAGTACTTC.

This clone has only a few counts. The chain joins TRBV6-5 to TRBJ2-1; 9 bases map to TRBD1. This CDR3 is built from 15 residues. Germline V gene lookup returns CDR1 MNHEY and CDR2 SVGAGI. The V and J ends lost 6 bases and 9 bases, in that order; junction bases with no gene match: 12. CDR3 sequence reads: CASSLQTPTGGEQFF. For the CDR3, the DNA is TGTGCCAGCAGCCTACAAACGCCGACAGGGGGTGAGCAGTTCTTC.

The rearrangement links TRBV6-6 to TRBJ2-2, with D maybe TRBD1 (5 bases). V shed 6 bases and J shed 4 bases, with 9 bases lying between them. Germline V gives CDR1 MNHNY, CDR2 SVGAGI (reference sequence). The CDR3 length is 13 residues. The CDR3 nucleotides read TGTGCCAGCAGGGGGCTGGGCACCGGGGAGCTGTTTTTT. Translation gives CASRGLGTGELFF.

This clone has more than one count but fewer than ten. The chain recombines TRBV30 with TRBJ1-2, with unresolved D. CDR3 length equals 14 residues. V was shortened by 0 bases and J by 0 bases, with 8 bases between the two germline ends. Germline CDR1 is GTSNPN and CDR2 is SVGIG (reference sequence). The CDR3 DNA is TGTGCCTGGAGTGTAAAACAGACTAACTATGGCTACACCTTC. Translated: CAWSVKQTNYGYTF.

This clone came up once. Other nucleotide sequences from this sample produce the same CDR3. V and J are TRBV11-3 and TRBJ2-1; 12 bases match TRBD2. V was pared by 3 bases and J by 7 bases, with 7 bases of the junction left unmatched. CDR3 size: 16 residues. Germline loops: CDR1 SGHNT, CDR2 YENEEA. CDR3 amino acids: CASSLGLAGGRNEQFF. The CDR3 DNA reads as TGTGCCAGCAGCTTGGGGCTAGCGGGGGGGCGAAATGAGCAGTTCTTC.

This clone has just a few counts. V is TRBV5-6 and J is TRBJ1-6; weak D call: TRBD1 (6 bases). CDR1 SGHDT and CDR2 YYEEEE come from the germline V gene. Trimming left V 2 bases short and J 6 bases short, with 18 bases between. This CDR3 spans 17 amino acids. CDR3 loop: CASSFGAGALSNSPLHF. In DNA form, the CDR3 reads TGTGCCAGCAGCTTCGGTGCAGGGGCCTTAAGTAATTCACCCCTCCACTTT.

This sequence joins TRBV18 and TRBJ1-2; possible D gene TRBD1, 6 bases. From germline, CDR1 is KGHSH and CDR2 LQKENI. V lost 2 bases and J 2 bases, leaving 9 bases between the germline ends. There are 14 residues in the CDR3. CDR3 DNA sequence: TGTGCCAGCTCACCAGGGACACTCAACTATGGCTACACCTTC. Translating gives CASSPGTLNYGYTF.

This clone was detected only once. In DNA form, the CDR3 reads TGTGCCAGCAGCGTAGTTGGGGGCAGGGGGCAACTGTTTTTT. Its translation: CASSVVGGRGQLFF. This chain uses TRBV9 with TRBJ1-4; 8 nucleotides agree with TRBD1. Germline CDR1 SGDLS, CDR2 YYNGEE. J gave up 12 bases and V 0 bases, and 7 bases lay outside the gene matches. This CDR3 has 14 amino acids.

V gene TRBV9 combines with J gene TRBJ2-1, with 9 bases lining up with TRBD1. V was clipped by 3 bases and J by 2 bases; unmatched bases: 3. The CDR3 contains 15 residues. Germline assignment: CDR1 SGDLS and CDR2 YYNGEE. For the CDR3, the DNA is TGTGCCAGCAGCGCCCGGGACAGGGCCTACAATGAGCAGTTCTTC. It specifies CASSARDRAYNEQFF.

The genes are TRBV7-2 and TRBJ1-1, with a weak D call TRBD1 (6 bases). Trimming removed 5 bases from V and 11 bases from J, with 12 bases in between. CDR1 is SGHTA, CDR2 FQGNSA, per germline. The CDR3 is 11 amino acids. The CDR3 loop is CASSKRGTAFF. The CDR3 region has the DNA TGTGCCAGCAGCAAAAGGGGGACGGCTTTCTTT.

This clone was picked up one time. The V call is TRBV5-4, the J call TRBJ2-2; 8 positions agree with TRBD1. The V gene end was trimmed by 5 bases and the J gene end by 3 bases; junction bases not matched to a gene: 3. This CDR3 is built from 14 residues. Germline V gene data show CDR1 as SGHNT and CDR2 as YYREEE (reference sequence). The CDR3 DNA is TGTGCCAGCAGAGCGGACAGGGACACCGGGGAGCTGTTTTTT. Residues: CASRADRDTGELFF.

The chain combines TRBV5-6 with TRBJ1-2; TRBD1 might be the D (5 bases). Trimming took 2 bases from V and 5 from J, leaving 13 bases between them. Germline assignment: CDR1 SGHDT and CDR2 YYEEEE. This CDR3 comprises 14 residues. The CDR3 coding sequence is TGTGCCAGCAGCTTCGGGCAGGGTAATTATGGCTACACCTTC. Encoded protein: CASSFGQGNYGYTF. Combining the CDR3 with reference TRBV5-6 and TRBJ1-2 gives the whole variable domain DAGVTQSPTHLIKTRGQQVTLRCSPKSGHDTVSWYQQALGQGPQFIFQYYEEEERQRGNFPDRFSGHQFPNYSSELNVNALLLGDSALYLCASSFGQGNYGYTFGSGTRLTVV.

The table lists this clone with a few counts. The V call is TRBV7-6, the J call TRBJ1-4, with TRBD1 matching 8 bases. The CDR3 is 15 amino acids. Trimming took 4 bases from V and 5 from J; bases not matched to a gene: 6. CDR1 SGHVS and CDR2 FNYEAQ come from the germline V gene. The CDR3 nucleotides read TGTGCCAGCAGCTCCGGGACAGGCGGGAATGAAAAACTGTTTTTT. Translated, it gives CASSSGTGGNEKLFF.

The rearrangement uses TRBV7-7 and TRBJ2-3; possibly TRBD2 for D (6 bases). The length of the CDR3 is 14 residues. The V end was cut by 5 bases, the J end by 4 bases, with 13 bases between. Germline V gene sequence: CDR1 SSHAT, CDR2 FNYEAQ (reference sequence). As DNA, the CDR3 is TGTGCCAGCAGCCGAGAGATAGCGGCAGATACGCAGTATTTT. Translation: CASSREIAADTQYF.

The chain joins TRBV4-3 to TRBJ1-1, with no clear D. The germline CDR1 and CDR2 sequences are LGHNA and YSLEER. This CDR3 is built from 13 residues. The V end was cut by 3 bases, the J end by 3 bases, with 8 bases between. As DNA, the CDR3 is TGCGCCAGCAGCCAGATCACTGACACTGAAGCTTTCTTT. Translating gives CASSQITDTEAFF.

The chain recombines TRBV19 with TRBJ1-5, with 7 positions matching TRBD1. This CDR3 comprises 15 residues. Germline V gene sequence: CDR1 LNHDA, CDR2 SQIVND (reference sequence). J gave up 6 bases and V 4 bases, and 9 bases lay outside the gene matches. CDR3 amino acids: CASSRQGVGGQPQHF. CDR3 bases: TGTGCCAGTAGTAGACAGGGTGTTGGGGGTCAGCCCCAGCATTTT.

V is TRBV7-9 and J is TRBJ2-1, with TRBD1 identical over 7 bases. The junction had 9 bases not matched to a gene; V was cut back by 5 bases and J by 8 bases. The V gene's germline CDR1 is SEHNR and CDR2 FQNEAQ (reference sequence). The CDR3 consists of 14 residues. The CDR3 DNA sequence: TGTGCCAGCAGCACGGCGACAGGGCTCGATGAGCAGTTCTTC. This codes for CASSTATGLDEQFF.

This clone was seen more than once but under ten times. The chain employs TRBV6-1 and TRBJ1-4; the D gene is possibly TRBD1 (6 bases). Looked up from germline, CDR1 is MNHNS and CDR2 is SASEGT. The V gene lost 6 bases and the J gene lost 6 bases, with 14 bases spanning the gap. The CDR3 has 14 residues. The CDR3 sequence is CASRGHGRDEKLFF. CDR3 nucleotide sequence: TGTGCCAGCAGGGGACATGGGAGGGATGAAAAACTGTTTTTT.